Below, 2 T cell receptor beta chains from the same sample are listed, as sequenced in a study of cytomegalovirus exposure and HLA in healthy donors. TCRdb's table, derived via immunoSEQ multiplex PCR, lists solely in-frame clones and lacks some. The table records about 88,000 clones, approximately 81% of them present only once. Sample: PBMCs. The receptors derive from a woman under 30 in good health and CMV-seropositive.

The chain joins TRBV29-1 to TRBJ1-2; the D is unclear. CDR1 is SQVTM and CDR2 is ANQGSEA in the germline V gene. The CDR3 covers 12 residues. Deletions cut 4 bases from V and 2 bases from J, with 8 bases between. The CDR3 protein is CSVAGQNYGYTF. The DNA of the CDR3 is TGCAGCGTTGCGGGTCAGAACTATGGCTACACCTTC.

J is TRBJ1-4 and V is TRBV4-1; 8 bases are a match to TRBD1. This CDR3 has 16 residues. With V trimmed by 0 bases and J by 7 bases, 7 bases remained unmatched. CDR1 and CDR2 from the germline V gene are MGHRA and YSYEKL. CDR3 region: CASSQDQGQGSEKLFF. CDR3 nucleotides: TGCGCCAGCAGCCAAGATCAAGGACAGGGTTCTGAAAAACTGTTTTTT.